The 28 T cell receptor beta chains below come from one sample, sequenced in a study of CD8+CD57+ T cells in acquired aplastic anemia. In patients chosen for sequencing, flow cytometry had shown CD8+CD57+ cell expansion. The study profiled TCR beta VDJ and CDR3 using genomic DNA as template. Via MiXCR, TCRdb re-called the reads, giving one row per CDR3 protein. The table records some 200,000 distinct CDR3 sequences, just under 50% of them present only once. The specimen sequenced was sorted CD4+, CD8+, or CD8+CD57+ T cells (not recorded which) from PBMCs. The receptors were gathered from a human donor with aplastic anemia.

The chain employs TRBV4-3 and TRBJ2-7; D ambiguous. The ends were cut back, 0 bases at V and 2 bases at J, with 5 bases in the middle. The germline V gene encodes CDR1 LGHNA and CDR2 YSLEER. The CDR3 is 13 residues long. CDR3 sequence (DNA): TGCGCCAGCAGCCAAGAGTATCCCTACGAGCAGTACTTC. The encoded protein is CASSQEYPYEQYF.

This chain joins TRBV6-5 and TRBJ1-1, with 10 nucleotides matching TRBD1. Per the germline V gene, CDR1 is MNHEY and CDR2 is SVGAGI. The CDR3 loop spans 13 amino acids. V lost 4 bases, J lost 6 bases, and 2 bases stayed unmatched. The chain's CDR3 is CASSLDRGAEAFF. For the CDR3, the DNA is TGTGCCAGCAGTTTGGACAGGGGGGCTGAAGCTTTCTTT.

This clonotype was found many times. This sequence joins TRBV7-9 and TRBJ2-7; D is perhaps TRBD1 (6 bases). The germline V gene has CDR1 SEHNR and CDR2 FQNEAQ (reference sequence). The CDR3 loop spans 15 amino acids. Trimming cost V 3 bases and J 4 bases, with 16 bases left between them. This CDR3 is CASSLPRDNSYEQYF. CDR3 bases: TGTGCCAGCAGCTTGCCCCGGGACAACAGTTACGAGCAGTACTTC.

The genes are TRBV7-9 and TRBJ1-5; D ambiguous. Germline V gene sequence: CDR1 SEHNR, CDR2 FQNEAQ (reference sequence). The V end was cut by 5 bases, the J end by 4 bases, with 9 bases between. The CDR3 is 13 residues long. This chain's CDR3 is CASSARVNQPQHF. In nucleotides, the CDR3 is TGTGCCAGCAGCGCCAGAGTTAATCAGCCCCAGCATTTT.

The rearrangement uses TRBV20-1 and TRBJ2-5; 8 bases agree with TRBD2. V shed 3 bases and J 5 bases; nucleotides not matched to a gene: 8. The CDR3 spans 14 residues. Germline loops: CDR1 DFQATT, CDR2 SNEGSKA (reference sequence). The CDR3 reads CSARLAGEWETQYF. Here the CDR3 DNA reads TGCAGTGCTAGGCTAGCGGGTGAATGGGAGACCCAGTACTTC.

A few counts support this clonotype. This sequence joins TRBV10-1 and TRBJ1-5; possibly TRBD1 for D (5 bases). Between the trimmed V and J ends, which lost 3 bases and 9 bases, there was a span of 9 bases. The germline V gene encodes CDR1 WNHNN and CDR2 SYGVQD (reference sequence). The CDR3 contains 12 residues. DNA of the CDR3: TGCGCCAGCAGTGACGGGGGTGCGCCCCAGCATTTT. It is translated as CASSDGGAPQHF.

V and J are TRBV6-1 and TRBJ1-1, with 8 bases fitting TRBD1. The germline V gene encodes CDR1 MNHNS and CDR2 SASEGT. The CDR3 contains 16 residues. V gave up 6 bases and J gave up 0 bases; unmatched junction bases: 9. In DNA, the CDR3 is TGTGCCAGCAGCCAAAGACAGGGGAGGATGAACACTGAAGCTTTCTTT. Its translation is CASSQRQGRMNTEAFF.

This clonotype has only one observation. This rearrangement joins TRBV2 to TRBJ1-4; no clear D gene. CDR3 length: 13 amino acids. Deletions cut 8 bases from V and 3 bases from J, with 10 bases between. CDR1 SNHLY and CDR2 FYNNEI come from the germline V gene. For the CDR3, the DNA is TGTGCCAGCTTCCGGTTCCCTAATGAAAAACTGTTTTTT. It translates to CASFRFPNEKLFF.

This clonotype has just a few counts. The chain joins TRBV12-3 or TRBV12-4 to TRBJ2-7; 7 bases fit TRBD1. The CDR3 consists of 14 residues. After removal of 4 bases from V and 5 bases from J, the junction contained 8 bases not matched to a gene. The DNA of the CDR3 is TGTGCCAGCAGTTCCCGGACAGGTACCGACGAGCAGTACTTC. Its translation is CASSSRTGTDEQYF.

The chain recombines TRBV11-1 with TRBJ1-2; tentatively, D is TRBD1 (5 bases). The CDR3 extends over 19 amino acids. Germline assignment: CDR1 SGHAT and CDR2 FQDESV (reference sequence). V was cut by 1 base and J by 1 base, with 22 bases left in between. The CDR3: CASSLGRGSPAADNYGYTF. The CDR3 DNA sequence: TGTGCCAGCAGCTTAGGGAGGGGTTCTCCCGCAGCTGATAACTATGGCTACACCTTC.

The chain joins TRBV10-3 to TRBJ2-1; D gene ambiguous. The V gene's germline CDR1 is ENHRY and CDR2 SYGVKD. V gave up 2 bases and J gave up 2 bases, with 10 bases separating them. This CDR3 spans 15 amino acids. As DNA, the CDR3 is TGTGCCATCAGTGAGAATCAGCTAGCCTACAATGAGCAGTTCTTC. This codes for CAISENQLAYNEQFF.

The CDR3 sequence is CASSLVPGNEQYF. DNA for the CDR3: TGTGCCAGCAGCTTAGTTCCAGGGAACGAGCAGTACTTC. V gene TRBV13 combines with J gene TRBJ2-7, with D possibly matching TRBD1 (5 bases). The CDR3 spans 13 residues. Germline CDR1 PRHDT, CDR2 FYEKMQ (reference sequence). Deletions cut 1 base from V and 5 bases from J, with 9 bases between.

This clonotype was recorded many times. This chain uses TRBV5-1 with TRBJ2-7; 13 nucleotides match TRBD2. This CDR3 contains 15 residues. The germline gives CDR1 SGHRS, CDR2 YFSETQ. Unmatched junction bases numbered 6, after V lost 4 bases and J lost 5 bases. CDR3 nucleotides: TGCGCCAGCAGCCTCCGACTAGCGGGAGGCCACGAGCAGTACTTC. Encoded protein: CASSLRLAGGHEQYF.

Ten or more counts support this clonotype. V and J are TRBV20-1 and TRBJ1-5; D gene unclear. The CDR3 extends over 13 amino acids. From germline, CDR1 is DFQATT and CDR2 SNEGSKA (reference sequence). V lost 0 bases, J lost 9 bases, and 12 bases lay in between. The CDR3 nucleotides are TGCAGTGCTAGAGATCCGGGGAAGGGGCCCCAGCATTTT. This sequence encodes CSARDPGKGPQHF.

This clonotype was seen many times. The rearrangement uses TRBV25-1 and TRBJ2-7; possibly TRBD2 for D (7 bases). The CDR3 runs to 14 residues. Germline V gene data show CDR1 as MGHDK and CDR2 as SYGVNS. The V gene lost 4 bases and the J gene lost 7 bases, with 17 bases spanning the gap. CDR3 coding DNA: TGTGCCAGCAGTGCTAGGGGGGGGCCCTGGGAGCAGTACTTC. It yields the protein CASSARGGPWEQYF.

This clonotype was counted ten times or more. V is TRBV20-1 and J is TRBJ2-5; 12 positions match TRBD2. Trimming took 2 bases from V and 5 from J; bases not matched to a gene: 6. Germline V gene lookup returns CDR1 DFQATT and CDR2 SNEGSKA (reference sequence). This CDR3 spans 15 amino acids. In DNA, the CDR3 is TGCAGTGCTAGAAAGACTAGCGGGAGACGCGAGACCCAGTACTTC. Translated, it gives CSARKTSGRRETQYF.

The chain carries TRBV11-1 and TRBJ1-5; the D gene is possibly TRBD1 (6 bases). The CDR3 covers 15 residues. Germline CDR1 SGHAT, CDR2 FQDESV (reference sequence). The V end was cut by 3 bases, the J end by 6 bases, with 15 bases between. DNA for the CDR3: TGTGCCAGCAGCTTTGCAGGGGCCCGTGGTCAGCCCCAGCATTTT. Translating it yields CASSFAGARGQPQHF. Drawing the rest from reference TRBV11-1 and TRBJ1-5, the complete variable domain is EAEVAQSPRYKITEKSQAVAFWCDPISGHATLYWYRQILGQGPELLVQFQDESVVDDSQLPKDRFSAERLKGVDSTLKIQPAELGDSAMYLCASSFAGARGQPQHFGDGTRLSIL.

In nucleotides, the CDR3 is TGCGCCAGCACCAAGGGGACAGAGCACTACGAGCAGTACTTC. Translation gives CASTKGTEHYEQYF. This chain connects TRBV10-1 to TRBJ2-7; 7 bases agree with TRBD1. Germline CDR1 and CDR2: WNHNN and SYGVQD (reference sequence). J gave up 3 bases and V 7 bases, and 9 bases lay outside the gene matches. CDR3 length: 14 residues.

This clonotype appeared many times. The chain couples TRBV9 to TRBJ1-6; D might be TRBD1 (6 bases). The CDR3 contains 13 residues. From germline, CDR1 is SGDLS and CDR2 YYNGEE. The V and J ends lost 2 bases and 10 bases respectively, with 10 bases between them. CDR3 DNA sequence: TGTGCCAGCAGCGTCAGACAGGAATCACCCCTCCACTTT. The encoded protein is CASSVRQESPLHF.

The chain combines TRBV10-3 with TRBJ1-3; TRBD1 is a possible D gene (5 bases). Germline assignment: CDR1 ENHRY and CDR2 SYGVKD. The CDR3 consists of 13 residues. The germline V and J ends were trimmed by 4 bases and 3 bases, with 7 bases remaining between them. CDR3 sequence: CAISVDIGNTIYF. In DNA, the CDR3 is TGTGCCATCAGTGTGGACATTGGAAACACCATATATTTT.

This clonotype has a count of ten or more. CDR3 sequence: CSAPNPLAGVNEQFF. The CDR3 DNA is TGCAGTGCCCCAAACCCCCTAGCGGGAGTGAATGAGCAGTTCTTC. V gene TRBV20-1 combines with J gene TRBJ2-1; 10 positions match TRBD2. With 6 bases clipped from V and 7 bases from J, the junction kept 12 bases outside the gene matches. The germline gives CDR1 DFQATT, CDR2 SNEGSKA (reference sequence). The CDR3 length is 15 residues.

The sample holds one count of this clonotype. The CDR3 reads CASSQGGTNTEAFF. The CDR3 DNA reads TGTGCCAGCAGCCAGGGGGGGACGAACACTGAAGCTTTCTTT. This chain joins TRBV2 and TRBJ1-1, with 7 bases aligning to TRBD1. This CDR3 region has 14 residues. V gave up 6 bases and J gave up 1 base; unmatched junction bases: 5. Per germline, CDR1 SNHLY and CDR2 FYNNEI.

This clonotype was seen a handful of times. This chain connects TRBV18 to TRBJ1-5; D ambiguous. The CDR3 totals 16 residues. The germline gives CDR1 KGHSH, CDR2 LQKENI. With 6 bases removed from V and 0 bases from J, the gap between germline ends came to 15 bases. CDR3 sequence reads: CASSPGPTSSNQPQHF. CDR3 sequence (DNA): TGTGCCAGCTCGCCGGGTCCAACTTCTAGCAATCAGCCCCAGCATTTT.

Sample share makes this clonotype medium-sized. This chain connects TRBV20-1 to TRBJ2-1; perhaps TRBD2 as D (6 bases). The CDR3 has 14 amino acids. V lost 6 bases and J 6 bases, leaving 18 bases between the germline ends. Germline V gene data show CDR1 as DFQATT and CDR2 as SNEGSKA (reference sequence). CDR3 loop: CSAPGSGDRNEQFF. The CDR3 DNA is TGCAGTGCCCCAGGGTCGGGAGACCGCAATGAGCAGTTCTTC.

This clonotype showed up just a few times. The rearrangement links TRBV12-5 to TRBJ1-2; 9 bases are shared with TRBD1. Losses at the gene ends were 5 bases for V and 8 bases for J; bases not matched to a gene: 9. The CDR3 runs 14 residues. Germline CDR1 and CDR2: LGHNT and FRNRAP. As DNA, the CDR3 is TGTGCTAGTGGTCCCGAGGACAGGGGACGAGGCTACACCTTC. Protein: CASGPEDRGRGYTF. The full variable domain, completed using reference TRBV12-5 and TRBJ1-2, is DARVTQTPRHKVTEMGQEVTMRCQPILGHNTVFWYRQTMMQGLELLAYFRNRAPLDDSGMPKDRFSAEMPDATLATLKIQPSEPRDSAVYFCASGPEDRGRGYTFGSGTRLTVV.

This clonotype was counted a few times. This chain links TRBV5-1 with TRBJ2-2; maybe TRBD1 (5 bases). The CDR3 has 15 amino acids. The V end was cut by 2 bases, the J end by 3 bases, with 11 bases between. Germline V gene data show CDR1 as SGHRS and CDR2 as YFSETQ. The chain's CDR3 is CASSLGASYTGELFF. DNA for the CDR3: TGCGCCAGCAGCTTAGGGGCCTCTTACACCGGGGAGCTGTTTTTT.

This clonotype was counted a few times. The chain employs TRBV7-3 and TRBJ2-7; D ambiguous. Germline CDR1 is SGHTA and CDR2 is FQGTGA. This CDR3 spans 13 amino acids. Trimming took 3 bases from V and 0 from J, leaving 6 bases between them. The CDR3 reads CASSFDFSYEQYF. CDR3 DNA: TGTGCCAGCAGCTTCGACTTCTCCTACGAGCAGTACTTC.

This clonotype appeared a few times. A read error may explain this, as a much larger clone is one base away. The chain recombines TRBV5-1 with TRBJ2-5; TRBD2 matches at 12 bases. V lost 4 bases, J lost 2 bases, and 3 bases stayed unmatched. This CDR3 has 15 amino acids. Germline V lookup: CDR1 SGHRS, CDR2 YFSETQ. This CDR3 is CASSTSGRRQETQYF. DNA for the CDR3: TGCGCCAGCAGCACTAGCGGGAGGAGGCAAGAGACCCAGTACTTC.